The rows below give T cell receptor beta chains drawn from one sample of a study of T cell responses to AZD1222 COVID-19 vaccine. Sequencing was performed with immunoSEQ multiplex PCR; in TCRdb, only in-frame clones are kept and a portion is missing. The table lists 70,000 or so clones, about nine tenths of them singletons, with about 24% in the top ten. The sequencing used peripheral blood, collected on day 0 of AZD1222 vaccination. These receptors were collected from an adult in good health. Each CDR3 is given with its conserved first and last residue. Fields, in order: clone size, V gene, J gene, D gene, CDR3 protein, CDR3 DNA. The D gene is left open where the match is weak. Size tells how often a clone was seen (once, few, many) or the class of an expanded clone, and some rows leave it out.

>-|TRBV15|TRBJ1-2|TRBD1
CATSPDREGYGYTF
TGTGCCACCAGCCCCGACAGGGAGGGATATGGCTACACCTTC
>-|TRBV7-9|TRBJ1-1|TRBD1
CASSPDRGLNTEAFF
TGTGCCAGCAGCCCCGACAGGGGACTGAACACTGAAGCTTTCTTT
>-|TRBV7-3|TRBJ2-2|TRBD2
CASSLTGTSVAGELFF
TGTGCCAGCAGCTTAACCGGGACTAGCGTAGCCGGGGAGCTGTTTTTT
>-|TRBV28|TRBJ1-2|-
CASIKRRSYGYTF
TGTGCCAGCATTAAGAGGCGGTCTTATGGCTACACCTTC
>-|TRBV6-5|TRBJ1-2|-
CASSYSDRGAYGYTF
TGTGCCAGCAGTTACTCGGATCGGGGGGCCTATGGCTACACCTTC
>-|TRBV6-2/TRBV6-3|TRBJ1-2|-
CASSYAWDYGYTF
TGTGCCAGCAGTTACGCGTGGGACTATGGCTACACCTTC
>-|TRBV21-1|TRBJ2-7|-
CASSDILGTGGLNYEQYF
TGTGCCAGCAGCGATATATTAGGGACAGGGGGTTTGAACTACGAGCAGTACTTC
>-|TRBV2|TRBJ2-2|-
CASTPRVLTNTGELFF
TGTGCCAGCACTCCTCGCGTGCTCACGAACACCGGGGAGCTGTTTTTT
>-|TRBV6-2/TRBV6-3|TRBJ1-2|-
CASSYSAGALTSYGYTF
TGTGCCAGCAGTTACTCGGCAGGGGCCCTGACCAGCTATGGCTACACCTTC
>-|TRBV9|TRBJ2-5|TRBD2
CASSPRAGSGGFQGETQYF
TGTGCCAGCAGCCCCCGGGCGGGCAGCGGGGGGTTCCAGGGAGAGACCCAGTACTTC
>-|TRBV30|TRBJ1-4|-
CAWSLRRNEKLFF
TGTGCCTGGAGTTTACGACGAAATGAAAAACTGTTTTTT
>-|TRBV30|TRBJ1-3|-
CAWSTTLGIGNTIYF
TGTGCCTGGAGTACAACATTAGGGATTGGAAACACCATATATTTT
>-|TRBV21-1|TRBJ2-7|-
CASSKAQLSEAGSYEQYF
TGTGCCAGCAGCAAAGCCCAGTTGTCCGAAGCTGGCTCCTACGAGCAGTACTTC
>-|TRBV15|TRBJ1-6|TRBD1
CATSRDLRGSNSPLHF
TGTGCCACCAGCAGAGATCTCAGGGGGAGTAATTCACCCCTCCACTTT
>-|TRBV7-8|TRBJ2-7|-
CASSLGGSTDEQYF
TGTGCCAGCAGCTTAGGTGGTTCTACAGACGAGCAGTACTTC
>-|TRBV7-2|TRBJ1-6|-
CASSSGFRNSPLHF
TGTGCCAGCAGTTCAGGGTTTAGGAATTCACCCCTCCACTTT
>-|TRBV3-1/TRBV3-2|TRBJ2-5|TRBD2
CASSRTSGGVAQYF
TGTGCCAGCAGCCGGACTAGCGGGGGGGTGGCCCAGTACTTC
>-|TRBV6-5|TRBJ2-1|-
CASSFSDTYNEQFF
TGTGCCAGCAGTTTCAGTGACACATACAATGAGCAGTTCTTC
>-|TRBV5-1|TRBJ2-2|-
CASSPGNDGELFF
TGCGCCAGCAGCCCCGGGAACGACGGGGAGCTGTTTTTT
>-|TRBV5-4|TRBJ1-1|TRBD1
CASSTQGAEAFF
TGTGCCAGCAGCACCCAGGGGGCTGAAGCTTTCTTT
>-|TRBV6-1|TRBJ1-2|-
CASSEMSANSNYGYTF
TGTGCCAGCAGTGAAATGTCTGCAAATTCTAACTATGGCTACACCTTC
>-|TRBV7-2|TRBJ2-7|TRBD2
CASSLGLAGGREQYF
TGTGCCAGCAGTCTCGGACTAGCGGGGGGGCGGGAGCAGTACTTC
>few|TRBV5-5|TRBJ2-1|TRBD1
CASSPGQGYNEQFF
TGTGCCAGCAGTCCAGGACAGGGGTACAATGAGCAGTTCTTC
>-|TRBV19|TRBJ1-4|-
CASSSRRENEKLFF
TGTGCCAGTAGTAGTCGCAGGGAGAATGAAAAACTGTTTTTT
>few|TRBV19|TRBJ1-2|-
CASRGDYSYYGYTF
TGTGCCAGTAGGGGGGACTACAGCTACTATGGCTACACCTTC
>-|TRBV5-1|TRBJ1-4|TRBD1
CASSSNRGENEKLFF
TGCGCCAGCAGCTCAAACAGGGGGGAGAATGAAAAACTGTTTTTT
>-|TRBV2|TRBJ1-5|TRBD1
CASRGRTGTAPQHF
TGTGCCAGCAGGGGTAGGACAGGTACGGCGCCCCAGCATTTT
>once|TRBV3-1/TRBV3-2|TRBJ2-3|TRBD2
CASSQDLSLGSGGATDTQYF
TGTGCCAGCAGCCAAGATTTAAGCCTAGGGAGCGGGGGGGCGACAGATACGCAGTATTTT